The following is a TCR beta chain sequence with its context. The germline CDR1 and CDR2 sequences are SEHNR and FQNEAQ (reference sequence). The CDR3 length is 13 residues. V lost 4 bases and J lost 6; bases outside the gene matches: 2. The data were taken from a study of blood T cell repertoires in COVID-19. Study-wide context: PBMCs, B-cell-depleted T cells, or T cells provided the cDNA or gDNA that made up the material.

Original handling: Amplifying reference gene primers gave estimates of nucleated cell counts. The method was immunoSEQ multiplex PCR; TCRdb's version includes in-frame clones alone and lacks a portion of them. V, J and clone size are taken as reported in that table, and D and trimming were inferred from the DNA itself. In the table there are about 180,000 clones, roughly 80% of which are singletons. This sequence was found in a woman aged 70-85 years with COVID-19, enrolled during active disease. This chain links TRBV7-9 with TRBJ1-3; 8 bases match TRBD1. The source material was peripheral blood. In DNA, the CDR3 is TGTGCCAGCAGCTCGACAGGGGCAAACACCATATATTTT. Translating it yields CASSSTGANTIYF.